One and the same sample provided the 31 T cell receptor beta chains below, sequenced in a study of T cell changes during pregnancy in multiple sclerosis. The data were produced by immunoSEQ multiplex PCR, yet TCRdb's version contains in-frame clones alone and is incomplete. The sample has over 35,000 clones; nearly 90% are singletons. The sequencing here drew on CD4+ T cells from peripheral blood mononuclear cells, taken after pregnancy. All receptors come from a female donor with multiple sclerosis, enrolled in a pregnancy study.

This clone was seen more than once but under ten times. The chain is built from TRBV5-1 and TRBJ2-7; 12 bases are shared with TRBD1. CDR3 length: 14 residues. Germline V lookup: CDR1 SGHRS, CDR2 YFSETQ. The V and J ends lost 4 bases and 12 bases, in that order; junction bases with no gene match: 11. The CDR3 spells CASSQGTGGAKGYF. CDR3 sequence (DNA): TGCGCCAGCAGCCAGGGGACAGGGGGCGCGAAGGGGTACTTC.

The count of this clone is one. This sequence joins TRBV7-8 and TRBJ1-4; D possibly corresponds to TRBD1 (6 bases). Trimming took off 5 bases at V and 4 bases at J, with 11 bases between the two ends. CDR3 length: 14 residues. Germline loops: CDR1 SGHVS, CDR2 FQNEAQ. CDR3 sequence reads: CASSRQGYNEKLFF. In DNA, the CDR3 is TGTGCCAGCAGCCGTCAGGGGTATAATGAAAAACTGTTTTTT.

The V call is TRBV5-5, the J call TRBJ2-3, with 7 nucleotides matching TRBD1. From germline, CDR1 is SGHKS and CDR2 YYEKEE (reference sequence). The CDR3 length is 15 residues. V lost 4 bases to trimming and J lost 1 base; unmatched junction nucleotides: 6. CDR3 sequence reads: CASSRAQGGTDTQYF. CDR3 DNA: TGTGCCAGCAGCCGGGCGCAGGGGGGCACAGATACGCAGTATTTT.

This CDR3 reads CASRPDRNQPQHF. The DNA of the CDR3 is TGTGCCAGCAGACCCGACAGGAATCAGCCCCAGCATTTT. V gene TRBV6-5 combines with J gene TRBJ1-5; weak D call: TRBD1 (6 bases). V was shortened by 6 bases and J by 4 bases, with 10 bases between the two germline ends. Germline V gene lookup returns CDR1 MNHEY and CDR2 SVGAGI. The length of the CDR3 is 13 residues.

The rearrangement uses TRBV27 and TRBJ1-1; D remains unclear. V was trimmed by 5 bases and J by 1 base, leaving 20 bases between them. Per germline, CDR1 MNHEY and CDR2 SMNVEV (reference sequence). This CDR3 is built from 17 residues. CDR3 coding DNA: TGTGCCAGCAGTCCCTTAATCCCTATTATGAGGAACACTGAAGCTTTCTTT. This gives the protein CASSPLIPIMRNTEAFF.

The J gene is TRBJ1-3, the V gene TRBV5-4, with TRBD1 as a possible D gene (6 bases). The CDR3 covers 15 residues. CDR1 SGHNT and CDR2 YYREEE come from the germline V gene (reference sequence). Trimming took 2 bases from V and 3 from J, leaving 12 bases between them. The CDR3 region is CASSLWAGVGNTIYF. Here the CDR3 DNA reads TGTGCCAGCAGCTTATGGGCAGGGGTTGGAAACACCATATATTTT.

This clone ranks as medium-sized. The chain couples TRBV7-9 to TRBJ1-2; 9 positions agree with TRBD1. The ends lost 3 bases at V and 8 bases at J; junction bases unmatched: 7. The CDR3 totals 14 residues. Germline CDR1 reads SEHNR; CDR2 reads FQNEAQ (reference sequence). CDR3 in DNA: TGTGCCAGCAGCTTTGGGGACAGGGTTGGAGGCTACACCTTC. This sequence encodes CASSFGDRVGGYTF. Together with reference TRBV7-9 and TRBJ1-2, the CDR3 gives the full variable domain: DTGVSQNPRHKITKRGQNVTFRCDPISEHNRLYWYRQTLGQGPEFLTYFQNEAQLEKSRLLSDRFSAERPKGSFSTLEIQRTEQGDSAMYLCASSFGDRVGGYTFGSGTRLTVV.

The chain has TRBV5-4 and TRBJ2-7, with 9 bases that match TRBD2. CDR1 and CDR2 (germline): SGHNT, YYREEE (reference sequence). This CDR3 has 18 residues. Trimming took 2 bases from V and 0 from J; bases not matched to a gene: 12. Here the CDR3 DNA reads TGTGCCAGCAGCTTCCGCCATAGCGGGGGACCAAGCTCCTACGAGCAGTACTTC. Amino acid sequence: CASSFRHSGGPSSYEQYF.

The gene calls are TRBV19 and TRBJ1-1; no firm D call. Trimming took 5 bases from V and 5 from J, leaving 12 bases between them. The CDR3 is 13 residues long. Germline V gene lookup returns CDR1 LNHDA and CDR2 SQIVND (reference sequence). As DNA, the CDR3 is TGTGCCAGTAGTCCCCCGGAGAGAACTGAAGCTTTCTTT. Translating gives CASSPPERTEAFF. Drawing the rest from reference TRBV19 and TRBJ1-1, the complete variable domain is DGGITQSPKYLFRKEGQNVTLSCEQNLNHDAMYWYRQDPGQGLRLIYYSQIVNDFQKGDIAEGYSVSREKKESFPLTVTSAQKNPTAFYLCASSPPERTEAFFGQGTRLTVV.

J is TRBJ1-1 and V is TRBV21-1; TRBD1, the table's D call, was not compared with the DNA. TRBV21-1 is listed as a pseudogene. There are 14 residues in the CDR3. The CDR3 DNA follows: TGTGCCAGCAGCAAAGAGTCTAGGGGCGCAGGAGCTTTCTTT. Protein sequence: CASSKESRGAGAFF.

This clone is a singleton in its sample. The chain uses TRBV4-3 and TRBJ1-1; D is unresolved. CDR3 size: 13 residues. V lost 0 bases and J lost 4, with 6 bases in between. CDR1 is LGHNA, CDR2 YSLEER, per germline. The CDR3 spells CASSQDYSTEAFF. CDR3 nucleotides: TGCGCCAGCAGCCAAGACTACAGCACTGAAGCTTTCTTT.

This sequence joins TRBV11-3 and TRBJ2-1; maybe TRBD2 (6 bases). From germline, CDR1 is SGHNT and CDR2 YENEEA. Between the trimmed V and J ends, which lost 3 bases and 8 bases, there was a span of 11 bases. This CDR3 spans 13 amino acids. The CDR3 sequence: CASSFSGEDEQFF. The DNA of the CDR3 is TGTGCCAGCAGCTTCTCTGGGGAGGATGAGCAGTTCTTC. The variable domain in full, with the rest retrieved from reference TRBV11-3 and TRBJ2-1, is EAGVVQSPRYKIIEKKQPVAFWCNPISGHNTLYWYLQNLGQGPELLIRYENEEAVDDSQLPKDRFSAERLKGVDSTLKIQPAELGDSAVYLCASSFSGEDEQFFGPGTRLTVL.

The chain recombines TRBV7-3 with TRBJ2-6; D remains unclear. Germline V gives CDR1 SGHTA, CDR2 FQGTGA. V dropped 4 bases and J dropped 0 bases, with 4 bases sitting between them. The CDR3 has 14 residues. CDR3 in amino acids: CASSSGSGANVLTF. As DNA, the CDR3 is TGTGCCAGCAGCTCAGGCTCTGGGGCCAACGTCCTGACTTTC.

This chain connects TRBV6-5 to TRBJ1-1; tentative D call: TRBD1 (5 bases). With 6 bases removed from V and 10 bases from J, the gap between germline ends came to 12 bases. In germline, CDR1 is MNHEY, CDR2 SVGAGI. This CDR3 has 11 amino acids. CDR3: CASSQGRRAFF. The CDR3 nucleotides are TGTGCCAGCAGCCAGGGTCGTAGAGCTTTCTTT.

The J gene is TRBJ2-7, the V gene TRBV7-2, with 8 bases that match TRBD2. V dropped 1 base and J dropped 2; count of bases not matched to a gene: 4. This CDR3 is 15 amino acids long. The germline V gene has CDR1 SGHTA and CDR2 FQGNSA. Written as DNA, the CDR3 is TGTGCCAGCAGCTTAGGCGGGGGGATTACCTACGAGCAGTACTTC. Encoded protein: CASSLGGGITYEQYF.

The rearrangement links TRBV9 to TRBJ2-1, with D possibly matching TRBD2 (6 bases). Germline V gene sequence: CDR1 SGDLS, CDR2 YYNGEE. V was clipped by 3 bases and J by 7 bases, with 17 bases between them. The CDR3 is made up of 15 amino acids. The CDR3 protein is CASSARDFSLNEQFF. CDR3 bases: TGTGCCAGCAGCGCCCGGGACTTCTCCCTAAATGAGCAGTTCTTC. The full variable domain, its missing parts supplied by reference TRBV9 and TRBJ2-1, is DSGVTQTPKHLITATGQRVTLRCSPRSGDLSVYWYQQSLDQGLQFLIQYYNGEERAKGNILERFSAQQFPDLHSELNLSSLELGDSALYFCASSARDFSLNEQFFGPGTRLTVL.

V is TRBV10-3 and J is TRBJ1-3, with 8 bases lining up with TRBD1. The CDR3 totals 12 residues. Germline-derived CDR1 and CDR2 are ENHRY and SYGVKD. V was clipped by 4 bases and J by 7 bases; unmatched bases: 0. The CDR3 here is CAISAGGNTIYF. CDR3 coding DNA: TGTGCCATCAGTGCAGGGGGCAACACCATATATTTT.

This sequence joins TRBV7-2 and TRBJ2-1; tentatively, D is TRBD2 (6 bases). The CDR3 length is 14 residues. V was shortened by 1 base and J by 4 bases, with 8 bases between the two germline ends. Germline assignment: CDR1 SGHTA and CDR2 FQGNSA. CDR3 nucleotides: TGTGCCAGCAGCTTAGAGCGGGCTTACAATGAGCAGTTCTTC. Amino acid sequence: CASSLERAYNEQFF.

This clone has a handful of counts. This sequence joins TRBV5-1 and TRBJ2-7, with 9 bases lining up with TRBD2. The trim removed 4 bases at V and 3 bases at J, leaving 11 bases unmatched. Per the germline V gene, CDR1 is SGHRS and CDR2 is YFSETQ. This CDR3 has 16 amino acids. CDR3 sequence reads: CASSTKLAGAHYEQYF. The CDR3 DNA is TGCGCCAGCAGCACGAAGTTAGCGGGGGCCCACTACGAGCAGTACTTC.

This clone was counted between two and nine times. This chain connects TRBV7-2 to TRBJ2-2, with D possibly being TRBD2 (6 bases). Germline V gives CDR1 SGHTA, CDR2 FQGNSA. The CDR3 spans 13 residues. Trimming removed 2 bases from V and 6 bases from J, with 7 bases in between. The CDR3 coding sequence is TGTGCCAGCAGCTTAAAGCGGGCCGGGGAGCTGTTTTTT. It encodes CASSLKRAGELFF.

This clone occurred once. The chain recombines TRBV7-2 with TRBJ1-1; 8 nucleotides align to TRBD1. This CDR3 is 16 amino acids long. Per germline, CDR1 SGHTA and CDR2 FQGNSA. V was pared by 4 bases and J by 7 bases, with 14 bases of the junction left unmatched. In DNA form, the CDR3 reads TGTGCCAGCAGCTCTCAGGGGGCGCGGGGGCTAATTGAAGCTTTCTTT. Its translation is CASSSQGARGLIEAFF. The entire variable domain, with the rest obtained from reference TRBV7-2 and TRBJ1-1, is as follows: GAGVSQSPSNKVTEKGKDVELRCDPISGHTALYWYRQSLGQGLEFLIYFQGNSAPDKSGLPSDRFSAERTGGSVSTLTIQRTQQEDSAVYLCASSSQGARGLIEAFFGQGTRLTVV.

This clone showed up just once. The genes are TRBV2 and TRBJ1-5; a possible D gene is TRBD1 (6 bases). V was clipped by 6 bases and J by 2 bases, with 14 bases between them. Germline V gene lookup returns CDR1 SNHLY and CDR2 FYNNEI. This CDR3 spans 15 amino acids. The CDR3 nucleotides read TGTGCCAGCAGATTACAGGGAATGGGCAATCAGCCCCAGCATTTT. Amino acid sequence: CASRLQGMGNQPQHF.

This chain connects TRBV28 to TRBJ1-6; 7 bases map to TRBD1. The CDR3 has 16 residues. Germline V gene lookup returns CDR1 MDHEN and CDR2 SYDVKM. V gave up 3 bases and J gave up 8 bases; unmatched junction bases: 10. CDR3 bases: TGTGCCAGCAGTTTTGGGGGTTGGACAGGAGATTCACCCCTCCACTTT. It translates to CASSFGGWTGDSPLHF.

This chain connects TRBV18 to TRBJ1-4, with TRBD1 as a possible D gene (5 bases). Trimming removed 2 bases from V and 5 bases from J, with 12 bases in between. The CDR3 is 15 residues long. Germline CDR1 and CDR2: KGHSH and LQKENI. CDR3 DNA: TGTGCCAGCTCACCAAACTTAAGGGGCAATGAAAAACTGTTTTTT. Translating gives CASSPNLRGNEKLFF.

The chain has TRBV9 and TRBJ2-3; 7 nucleotides align to TRBD2. The CDR3 has 14 amino acids. V shed 0 bases, J shed 10 bases, and the junction held 8 bases outside the gene matches. Per germline, CDR1 SGDLS and CDR2 YYNGEE. The CDR3 sequence is CASSVAGSGVPQYF. Here the CDR3 DNA reads TGTGCCAGCAGCGTAGCTGGAAGCGGGGTTCCGCAGTATTTT.

The chain links TRBV6-1 to TRBJ2-1; weak D call: TRBD2 (6 bases). The CDR3 extends over 14 amino acids. V was cut by 4 bases and J by 4 bases, with 11 bases left in between. Per the germline V gene, CDR1 is MNHNS and CDR2 is SASEGT. For the CDR3, the DNA is TGTGCCAGCAGTGTCCGGGGGTCTTACAATGAGCAGTTCTTC. It specifies CASSVRGSYNEQFF.

V usage is TRBV18 and J usage is TRBJ2-1; 11 nucleotides align to TRBD2. The trim removed 3 bases at V and 5 bases at J, leaving 3 bases unmatched. The CDR3 runs 15 residues. Germline assignment: CDR1 KGHSH and CDR2 LQKENI. CDR3 sequence reads: CASSPGLAGNNEQFF. The CDR3 coding sequence is TGTGCCAGCTCACCCGGACTAGCGGGCAACAATGAGCAGTTCTTC.

J is TRBJ2-1 and V is TRBV4-1, with 8 positions matching TRBD1. The CDR3 runs to 15 residues. Germline loops: CDR1 MGHRA, CDR2 YSYEKL. The trim removed 4 bases at V and 9 bases at J, leaving 11 bases unmatched. CDR3 bases: TGCGCCAGCAGCCCCACCGGACAGGGTAACGTTGAGCAGTTCTTC. Its protein is CASSPTGQGNVEQFF.

The CDR3 coding sequence is TGCGCCAGCAGCTTACAGGGCAATCCTTCCAATGAGCAGTTCTTC. Its protein product is CASSLQGNPSNEQFF. The chain joins TRBV5-1 to TRBJ2-1, with TRBD1 as a possible D gene (6 bases). Trimming removed 2 bases from V and 6 bases from J, with 15 bases in between. This CDR3 spans 15 amino acids. Germline assignment: CDR1 SGHRS and CDR2 YFSETQ.

V usage is TRBV6-1 and J usage is TRBJ2-5; TRBD1 matches 8 bases. There are 15 residues in the CDR3. Unmatched junction bases numbered 12, after V lost 5 bases and J lost 7 bases. CDR1 is MNHNS and CDR2 is SASEGT in the germline V gene. The CDR3 region is CASSTHPAGGTTQYF. The CDR3 DNA reads TGTGCCAGCAGTACCCACCCGGCAGGGGGCACGACCCAGTACTTC.

The chain joins TRBV5-1 to TRBJ2-4, with a weak D call TRBD2 (6 bases). This CDR3 comprises 17 residues. With 0 bases removed from V and 0 bases from J, the gap between germline ends came to 13 bases. Looked up from germline, CDR1 is SGHRS and CDR2 is YFSETQ. CDR3 protein: CASSLGSGGLAKNIQYF. The CDR3 DNA reads as TGCGCCAGCAGCTTGGGGTCCGGGGGACTAGCCAAAAACATTCAGTACTTC. Filled out from reference TRBV5-1 and TRBJ2-4, the complete variable domain reads KAGVTQTPRYLIKTRGQQVTLSCSPISGHRSVSWYQQTPGQGLQFLFEYFSETQRNKGNFPGRFSGRQFSNSRSEMNVSTLELGDSALYLCASSLGSGGLAKNIQYFGAGTRLSVL.